A single sample gave rise to the 2 T cell receptor beta chains below, sequenced in a study of cytomegalovirus exposure and HLA in healthy donors. Primers for the PCR totalled 60 Vbeta and 13 Jbeta. The data were produced by immunoSEQ multiplex PCR, yet TCRdb's version contains in-frame clones alone and is incomplete. The table lists roughly 140,000 clones, roughly four fifths of them singletons. Sequenced material: PBMCs. The receptors come from a man aged 35 to 55 in good health and CMV-seropositive.

The CDR3 nucleotides read TGTGCCAGCAGATCCGGGACAGGGACCATGAACACTGAAGCTTTCTTT. It yields the protein CASRSGTGTMNTEAFF. The rearrangement joins TRBV7-9 to TRBJ1-1, with 9 bases that match TRBD1. Germline V gene data show CDR1 as SEHNR and CDR2 as FQNEAQ (reference sequence). The CDR3 runs to 16 residues. V lost 6 bases to trimming and J lost 0 bases; unmatched junction nucleotides: 8.

This clone has just one count. V usage is TRBV5-1 and J usage is TRBJ1-1; D gene ambiguous. The V gene lost 4 bases and the J gene lost 5 bases, with 9 bases spanning the gap. Germline V gene sequence: CDR1 SGHRS, CDR2 YFSETQ. This CDR3 region has 12 residues. The CDR3 sequence is CASSREGTEAFF. The CDR3 coding sequence is TGCGCCAGCAGCCGGGAAGGGACTGAAGCTTTCTTT. The variable domain in full, with the rest retrieved from reference TRBV5-1 and TRBJ1-1, is KAGVTQTPRYLIKTRGQQVTLSCSPISGHRSVSWYQQTPGQGLQFLFEYFSETQRNKGNFPGRFSGRQFSNSRSEMNVSTLELGDSALYLCASSREGTEAFFGQGTRLTVV.